The TCR beta chain under discussion was sequenced for a study of Ad26.COV2.S vaccination and SARS-CoV-2 variants. Study background: Enrollment placed the donor in the COV1001 Ad26.COV2.S trial arm.

Described treatment: some 19 received Ad26.COV2.S at low or high dose, single or two shots; several received placebo; per-sample allocation not given. Specimens were obtained on day 63 following the first vaccine or placebo injection. Its platform was an Ad26 vector, and its expressed antigen was Wuhan-strain SARS-CoV-2 spike. The CDR3 is 12 amino acids. Looked up from germline, CDR1 is SGHAT and CDR2 is FQNNGV. V lost 5 bases, J lost 7 bases, and 8 bases lay in between. Sequenced by immunoSEQ multiplex PCR; TCRdb stores in-frame clones only, minus some. The sample includes more than 400,000 clones, 80% to 95% of them seen just once.

Here the sequenced sample was peripheral blood, taken in a trial of Ad26.COV2.S vaccine versus placebo. The receptor was derived from a person aged 18 to 59 who received the Ad26.COV2.S COVID-19 vaccine or a placebo. The chain links TRBV11-2 to TRBJ1-4; D gene ambiguous. The CDR3 is CASSQVAEKLFF. As DNA, the CDR3 is TGTGCCAGCAGCCAGGTAGCTGAAAAACTGTTTTTT.